This entry lists 21 T cell receptor beta chains sequenced from one sample in a study of T cells in Graves' hyperthyroidism and ophthalmopathy (dated by TCRdb to the late 2010s). Preparation of the library involved multiplex PCR. TCRdb records Illumina HiSeq 2000 as the sequencer. Amplification of TCR beta CDR3 regions was carried out from RNA transcripts. The TCR CDR3 was subjected to a first round of RT-PCR using the HTBI primer set and the Qiagen OneStep RT-PCR kit. Using fastp trimming at Q25 and MiXCR clonotype assembly, TCRdb reanalyzed the public sequencing data and kept in-frame beta chains. Rows are unified per CDR3 protein, each entry keeping the most common DNA and genes. This sample comprises hundreds of thousands of distinct CDR3 sequences, approximately 15% of them detected only once. The ten top clones hold 9.5% to 13% of the sample. What was sequenced was blood. The receptors shown here come from a woman aged 18 to 35 with Graves' hyperthyroidism.

This clonotype has a handful of counts. The chain has TRBV29-1 and TRBJ2-2; tentatively, D is TRBD1 or TRBD2 (5 bases each). This CDR3 has 15 residues. The germline V gene has CDR1 SQVTM and CDR2 ANQGSEA. V lost 6 bases and J lost 0, with 14 bases in between. CDR3 protein: CSVVTGGSNTGELFF. The DNA for the CDR3 is TGCAGCGTCGTCACTGGGGGTTCGAACACCGGGGAGCTGTTTTTT.

Only a few counts were recorded for this clonotype. The J gene is TRBJ1-1, the V gene TRBV29-1, with D possibly being TRBD1 (5 bases). The germline gives CDR1 SQVTM, CDR2 ANQGSEA. V was shortened by 6 bases and J by 1 base, with 9 bases between the two germline ends. The CDR3 extends over 12 amino acids. The CDR3: CSVNDRNTEAFF. The CDR3 region has the DNA TGCAGCGTAAACGACAGGAACACTGAAGCTTTCTTT.

This clonotype was detected only a few times. The rearrangement joins TRBV4-3 to TRBJ2-2, with 8 bases fitting TRBD1. V lost 0 bases and J lost 2; bases outside the gene matches: 14. Germline V gene data show CDR1 as LGHNA and CDR2 as YSLEER. The CDR3 consists of 20 residues. DNA of the CDR3: TGCGCCAGCAGCCAAGAAATCGGACAGGGCACGGAGGAAAACACCGGGGAGCTGTTTTTT. This sequence encodes CASSQEIGQGTEENTGELFF.

The chain couples TRBV9 to TRBJ2-1; D assignment may be TRBD1 or TRBD2 (5 bases each). The CDR3 loop spans 13 amino acids. Deletions cut 2 bases from V and 10 bases from J, with 13 bases between. Per the germline V gene, CDR1 is SGDLS and CDR2 is YYNGEE. The DNA of the CDR3 is TGTGCCAGCAGCGTGGGGACCGAGGGGGAGCAGTTCTTC. Translated: CASSVGTEGEQFF.

This clonotype was counted at least ten times. The CDR3 nucleotides read TGCAGTGCTAGAGAAGGACGGATAAACACCATATATTTT. Protein: CSAREGRINTIYF. V gene TRBV20-1 combines with J gene TRBJ1-3; D remains ambiguous. The germline V and J ends were trimmed by 0 bases and 6 bases, with 9 bases remaining between them. CDR1 DFQATT and CDR2 SNEGSKA come from the germline V gene (reference sequence). The CDR3 loop spans 13 amino acids.

There are many counts of this clonotype. The chain couples TRBV12-3 or TRBV12-4 to TRBJ2-1; D might be TRBD2 (7 bases). The ends were cut back, 7 bases at V and 7 bases at J, with 26 bases in the middle. This CDR3 contains 17 residues. In DNA, the CDR3 is TGTGCCAGCACCAAAAGGGGGGGGGGTCTATGGTGGAATGAGCAGTTCTTC. Protein sequence: CASTKRGGGLWWNEQFF.

This clonotype has a single count. The chain uses TRBV6-1 and TRBJ1-1; 8 bases map to TRBD1. Germline V CDR1 and CDR2: MNHNS, SASEGT. The CDR3 runs to 15 residues. V gave up 2 bases and J gave up 5 bases; unmatched junction bases: 7. The CDR3 sequence is CASSEHGQGGTEAFF. Here the CDR3 DNA reads TGTGCCAGCAGTGAACACGGACAGGGAGGTACTGAAGCTTTCTTT.

This clonotype was recorded at least ten times. The rearrangement joins TRBV2 to TRBJ2-7; 8 bases align to TRBD1. The J segment lost 2 bases and the V segment lost 6 bases, leaving 9 bases of the junction unmatched. This CDR3 contains 15 residues. The germline V gene has CDR1 SNHLY and CDR2 FYNNEI. The CDR3 spells CASRPPGTGTYEQYF. CDR3 bases: TGTGCCAGCAGACCCCCCGGGACAGGTACCTACGAGCAGTACTTC.

The V gene is TRBV18, the J gene TRBJ2-7, with a weak D call TRBD2 (7 bases). Per germline, CDR1 KGHSH and CDR2 LQKENI. Trimming took 1 base from V and 4 from J, leaving 17 bases between them. The CDR3 has 16 residues. CDR3: CASSPRGGARGYEQYF. As DNA, the CDR3 is TGTGCCAGCTCACCACGAGGGGGGGCCAGGGGATACGAGCAGTACTTC. Combining the CDR3 with reference TRBV18 and TRBJ2-7 gives the whole variable domain NAGVMQNPRHLVRRRGQEARLRCSPMKGHSHVYWYRQLPEEGLKFMVYLQKENIIDESGMPKERFSAEFPKEGPSILRIQQVVRGDSAAYFCASSPRGGARGYEQYFGPGTRLTVT.

This chain connects TRBV7-9 to TRBJ1-4; 9 bases are a match to TRBD1. Germline CDR1 SEHNR, CDR2 FQNEAQ (reference sequence). The CDR3 is made up of 16 amino acids. Trimming at V came to 4 bases and at J to 3 bases, leaving 6 bases not matched to a gene. Here the CDR3 reads CASSSQGAISNEKLFF. CDR3 sequence (DNA): TGTGCCAGCAGCTCACAGGGGGCCATATCTAATGAAAAACTGTTTTTT.

The rearrangement links TRBV11-2 to TRBJ2-1; D is undetermined. The CDR3 totals 14 residues. From germline, CDR1 is SGHAT and CDR2 FQNNGV. V was trimmed by 3 bases and J by 5 bases, leaving 11 bases between them. The CDR3 loop is CASSLGSSDNEQFF. For the CDR3, the DNA is TGTGCCAGCAGCTTGGGTAGCAGTGACAATGAGCAGTTCTTC.

This clonotype has a handful of counts. This chain uses TRBV6-6 with TRBJ2-7; D is possibly TRBD1 (5 bases). The V gene's germline CDR1 is MNHNY and CDR2 SVGAGI (reference sequence). The V end was cut by 2 bases, the J end by 5 bases, with 13 bases between. The CDR3 sequence is 14 residues long. The CDR3 protein is CASSYLQGQDEQYF. The CDR3 DNA sequence: TGTGCCAGCAGTTACCTGCAGGGTCAGGACGAGCAGTACTTC.

In this sample, this clonotype turned up many times. This chain joins TRBV18 and TRBJ2-1, with 9 bases matching TRBD2. Germline CDR1 is KGHSH and CDR2 is LQKENI. CDR3 size: 16 residues. V dropped 2 bases and J dropped 8; count of bases not matched to a gene: 10. CDR3 loop: CASSPTPRGRAHEQFF. The CDR3 DNA is TGTGCCAGCTCACCAACCCCTCGCGGGAGGGCCCATGAGCAGTTCTTC.

The table lists this clonotype with a few counts. This chain joins TRBV9 and TRBJ1-2, with 7 bases matching TRBD1. This CDR3 contains 13 residues. Unmatched junction bases numbered 7, after V lost 3 bases and J lost 8 bases. CDR1 is SGDLS, CDR2 YYNGEE, per germline. In DNA form, the CDR3 reads TGTGCCAGCAGCGCCGGACAGGAACACGGCTACACCTTC. Translating gives CASSAGQEHGYTF.

The chain couples TRBV6-4 to TRBJ1-2; D gene uncertain. Trimming removed 4 bases from V and 5 bases from J, with 5 bases in between. Looked up from germline, CDR1 is MRHNA and CDR2 is SNTAGT. The CDR3 is made up of 11 amino acids. The CDR3 sequence: CASSVGYGYTF. In DNA form, the CDR3 reads TGTGCCAGCAGTGTGGGGTATGGCTACACCTTC.

In its sample, this clonotype was seen a few times. The J gene is TRBJ1-5, the V gene TRBV20-1; D call uncertain. CDR3 length: 14 residues. V lost 4 bases to trimming and J lost 2 bases, with 12 bases between them. From germline, CDR1 is DFQATT and CDR2 SNEGSKA (reference sequence). The CDR3 is CSATPGGGNQPQHF. The CDR3 bases are TGCAGTGCTACCCCGGGAGGTGGCAATCAGCCCCAGCATTTT.

This clonotype appeared many times. This chain connects TRBV30 to TRBJ2-2; D is unresolved. Germline CDR1 GTSNPN, CDR2 SVGIG (reference sequence). The CDR3 sequence is 11 residues long. V dropped 5 bases and J dropped 5 bases, with 6 bases sitting between them. DNA for the CDR3: TGTGCCTGGGGAAGAACCGGGGAGCTGTTTTTT. Translated: CAWGRTGELFF.

This clonotype was recorded a few times. The V gene is TRBV27, the J gene TRBJ1-4; 7 bases line up with TRBD1. The trim removed 10 bases at V and 0 bases at J, leaving 14 bases unmatched. CDR1 and CDR2 (germline): MNHEY, SMNVEV (reference sequence). This CDR3 region has 17 residues. This chain's CDR3 is CATRSRTGFATNEKLFF. The DNA for the CDR3 is TGTGCCACCCGTTCCAGGACAGGATTTGCAACTAATGAAAAACTGTTTTTT.

This clonotype was seen at least ten times. The J gene is TRBJ2-2, the V gene TRBV2; D possibly matches TRBD1 or TRBD2 (5 bases each). The germline CDR1 and CDR2 sequences are SNHLY and FYNNEI. The CDR3 extends over 18 amino acids. V was clipped by 0 bases and J by 0 bases, with 14 bases between them. The CDR3 protein is CASSEADIWGTNTGELFF. DNA for the CDR3: TGTGCCAGCAGTGAAGCGGACATCTGGGGGACGAACACCGGGGAGCTGTTTTTT.

This clonotype was found a few times. V usage is TRBV12-3 or TRBV12-4 and J usage is TRBJ2-5; no reliable D call. The CDR3 sequence is 13 residues long. V dropped 1 base and J dropped 2 bases, with 5 bases sitting between them. The CDR3 bases are TGTGCCAGCAGTTTAGTTGAGCAAGAGACCCAGTACTTC. Amino acids: CASSLVEQETQYF.

This clonotype showed up many times. This chain links TRBV7-2 with TRBJ2-1; unclear D gene. The CDR3 contains 13 residues. Trimming removed 1 base from V and 7 bases from J, with 8 bases in between. Per the germline V gene, CDR1 is SGHTA and CDR2 is FQGNSA. The CDR3 DNA reads TGTGCCAGCAGCTTAGGCTTGTGGAATGAGCAGTTCTTC. It is translated as CASSLGLWNEQFF. The whole variable domain, remainder taken from reference TRBV7-2 and TRBJ2-1, is GAGVSQSPSNKVTEKGKDVELRCDPISGHTALYWYRQSLGQGLEFLIYFQGNSAPDKSGLPSDRFSAERTGGSVSTLTIQRTQQEDSAVYLCASSLGLWNEQFFGPGTRLTVL.